This TCR beta chain was captured in a study of blood T cell repertoires in COVID-19. Measured with immunoSEQ multiplex PCR; TCRdb has only the in-frame clones, and not every one. The sample consists of 350,000 to 450,000 clones, approximately 91% of them appearing once. This CDR3 spans 18 amino acids. Looked up from germline, CDR1 is GTSNPN and CDR2 is SVGIG (reference sequence). After removal of 2 bases from V and 15 bases from J, the junction contained 26 bases not matched to a gene. Sequenced sample: PBMCs or T cells enriched from blood (not recorded which). The chain carries TRBV30 and TRBJ1-4, with 8 positions matching TRBD1. The sequence was collected from a woman aged 40 to 50 who had been exposed to COVID-19. The DNA of the CDR3 is TGTGCCTGGAGTAAAGGCGTACTCGGCGGGACAGGCCCCTATAGGGTGTTTTTT. Translating gives CAWSKGVLGGTGPYRVFF.